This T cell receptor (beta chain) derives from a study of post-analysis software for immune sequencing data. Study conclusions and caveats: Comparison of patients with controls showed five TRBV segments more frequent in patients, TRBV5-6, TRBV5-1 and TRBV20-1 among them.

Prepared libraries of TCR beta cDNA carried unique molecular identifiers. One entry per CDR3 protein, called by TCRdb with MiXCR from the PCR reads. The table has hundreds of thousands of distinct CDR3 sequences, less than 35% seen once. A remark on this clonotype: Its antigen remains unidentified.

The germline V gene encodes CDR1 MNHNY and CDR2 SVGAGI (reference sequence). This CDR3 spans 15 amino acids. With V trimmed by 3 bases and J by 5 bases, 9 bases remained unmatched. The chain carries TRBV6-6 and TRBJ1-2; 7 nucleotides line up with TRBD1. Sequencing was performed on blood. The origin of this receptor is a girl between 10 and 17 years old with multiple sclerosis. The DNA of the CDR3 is TGTGCCAGCAGTTATGGGAGGGACAGCTCATATGGCTACACCTTC. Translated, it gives CASSYGRDSSYGYTF.